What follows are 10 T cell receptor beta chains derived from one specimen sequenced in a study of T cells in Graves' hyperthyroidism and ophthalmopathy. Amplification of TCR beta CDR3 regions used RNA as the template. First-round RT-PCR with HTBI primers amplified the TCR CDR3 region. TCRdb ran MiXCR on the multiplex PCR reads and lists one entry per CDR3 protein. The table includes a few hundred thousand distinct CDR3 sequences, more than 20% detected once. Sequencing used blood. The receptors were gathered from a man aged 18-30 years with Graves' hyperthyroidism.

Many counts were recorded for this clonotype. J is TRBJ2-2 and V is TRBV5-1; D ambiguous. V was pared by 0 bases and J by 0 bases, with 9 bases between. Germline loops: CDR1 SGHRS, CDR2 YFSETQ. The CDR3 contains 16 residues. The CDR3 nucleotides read TGCGCCAGCAGCTTGGGTATAAGGGCGAACACCGGGGAGCTGTTTTTT. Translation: CASSLGIRANTGELFF. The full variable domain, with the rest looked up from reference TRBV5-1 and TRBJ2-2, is KAGVTQTPRYLIKTRGQQVTLSCSPISGHRSVSWYQQTPGQGLQFLFEYFSETQRNKGNFPGRFSGRQFSNSRSEMNVSTLELGDSALYLCASSLGIRANTGELFFGEGSRLTVL.

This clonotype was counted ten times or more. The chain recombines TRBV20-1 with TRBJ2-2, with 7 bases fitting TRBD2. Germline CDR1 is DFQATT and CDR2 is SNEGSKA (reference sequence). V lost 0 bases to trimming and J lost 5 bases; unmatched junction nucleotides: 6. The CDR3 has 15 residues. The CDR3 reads CSARDLRRETGELFF. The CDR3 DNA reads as TGCAGTGCTAGAGATCTCCGGCGGGAGACCGGGGAGCTGTTTTTT.

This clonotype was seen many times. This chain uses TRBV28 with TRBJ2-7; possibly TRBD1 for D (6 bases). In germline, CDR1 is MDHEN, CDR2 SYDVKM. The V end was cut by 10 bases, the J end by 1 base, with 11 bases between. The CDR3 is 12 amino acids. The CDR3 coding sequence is TGTGCCACCGAGACAGGATCCTACGAGCAGTACTTC. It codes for CATETGSYEQYF. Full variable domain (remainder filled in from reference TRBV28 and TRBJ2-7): DVKVTQSSRYLVKRTGEKVFLECVQDMDHENMFWYRQDPGLGLRLIYFSYDVKMKEKGDIPEGYSVSREKKERFSLILESASTNQTSMYLCATETGSYEQYFGPGTRLTVT.

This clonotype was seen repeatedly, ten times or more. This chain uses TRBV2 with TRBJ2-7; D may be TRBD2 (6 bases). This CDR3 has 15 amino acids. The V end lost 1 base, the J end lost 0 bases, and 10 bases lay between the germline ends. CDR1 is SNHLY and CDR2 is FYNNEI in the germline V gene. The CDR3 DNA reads TGTGCCAGCAGTGAAGGTTGGGACTCCTCCTACGAGCAGTACTTC. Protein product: CASSEGWDSSYEQYF.

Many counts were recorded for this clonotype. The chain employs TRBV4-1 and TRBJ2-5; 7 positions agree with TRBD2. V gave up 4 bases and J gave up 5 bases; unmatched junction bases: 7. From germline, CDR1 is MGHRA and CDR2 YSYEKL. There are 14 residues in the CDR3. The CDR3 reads CASSLQGGMETQYF. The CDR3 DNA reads TGCGCCAGCAGCCTCCAGGGAGGGATGGAGACCCAGTACTTC.

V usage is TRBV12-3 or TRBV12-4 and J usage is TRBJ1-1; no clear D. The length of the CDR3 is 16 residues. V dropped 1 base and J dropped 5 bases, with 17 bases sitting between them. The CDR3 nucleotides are TGTGCCAGCAGTTTAGGTCTCCTCACAGAGCGTACTGAAGCTTTCTTT. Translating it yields CASSLGLLTERTEAFF.

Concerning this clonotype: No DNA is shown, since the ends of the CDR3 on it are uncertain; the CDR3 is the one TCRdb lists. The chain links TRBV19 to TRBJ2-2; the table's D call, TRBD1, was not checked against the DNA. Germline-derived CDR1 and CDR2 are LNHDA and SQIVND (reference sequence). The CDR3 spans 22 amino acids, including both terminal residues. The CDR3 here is CASSIGAPYEQYFGPGTGELFF.

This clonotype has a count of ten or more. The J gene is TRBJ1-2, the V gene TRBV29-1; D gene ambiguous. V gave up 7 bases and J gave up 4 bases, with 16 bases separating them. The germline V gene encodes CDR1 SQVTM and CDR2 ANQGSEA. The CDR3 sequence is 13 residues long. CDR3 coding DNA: TGCAGCGCGGCAACTGTGATGGCCTATGGCTACACCTTC. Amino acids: CSAATVMAYGYTF. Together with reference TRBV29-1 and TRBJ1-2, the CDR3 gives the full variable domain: SAVISQKPSRDICQRGTSLTIQCQVDSQVTMMFWYRQQPGQSLTLIATANQGSEATYESGFVIDKFPISRPNLTFSTLTVSNMSPEDSSIYLCSAATVMAYGYTFGSGTRLTVV.

CDR3 in DNA: TGTGCCTGGAGTCCCTCGGGACAAAACACCATATATTTT. It encodes CAWSPSGQNTIYF. The V gene is TRBV30, the J gene TRBJ1-3, with D possibly TRBD1 on 6 matching bases. Germline V lookup: CDR1 GTSNPN, CDR2 SVGIG (reference sequence). The CDR3 consists of 13 residues. Between the trimmed V and J ends, which lost 2 bases and 6 bases, there was a span of 11 bases. Filled out from reference TRBV30 and TRBJ1-3, the complete variable domain reads SQTIHQWPATLVQPVGSPLSLECTVEGTSNPNLYWYRQAAGRGLQLLFYSVGIGQISSEVPQNLSASRPQDRQFILSSKKLLLSDSGFYLCAWSPSGQNTIYFGEGSWLTVV.

The CDR3 sequence: CASHKTGGQTDTQYF. The CDR3 DNA reads TGTGCCAGCCATAAAACAGGAGGGCAGACAGATACGCAGTATTTT. The chain carries TRBV18 and TRBJ2-3; D perhaps matches TRBD2 (6 bases). The V end was cut by 8 bases, the J end by 3 bases, with 18 bases between. This CDR3 contains 15 residues. In germline, CDR1 is KGHSH, CDR2 LQKENI.